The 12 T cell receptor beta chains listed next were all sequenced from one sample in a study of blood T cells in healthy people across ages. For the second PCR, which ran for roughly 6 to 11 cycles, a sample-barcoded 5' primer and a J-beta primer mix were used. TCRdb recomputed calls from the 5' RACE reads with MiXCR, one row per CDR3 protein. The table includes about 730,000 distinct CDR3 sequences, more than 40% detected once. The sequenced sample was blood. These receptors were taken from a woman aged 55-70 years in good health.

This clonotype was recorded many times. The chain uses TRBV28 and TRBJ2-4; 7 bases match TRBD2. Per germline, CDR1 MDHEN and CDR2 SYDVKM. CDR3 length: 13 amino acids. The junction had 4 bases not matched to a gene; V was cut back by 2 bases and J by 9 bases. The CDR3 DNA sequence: TGTGCCAGCAGTTTAGGGGGGGAGAGCATTCAGTACTTC. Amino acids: CASSLGGESIQYF.

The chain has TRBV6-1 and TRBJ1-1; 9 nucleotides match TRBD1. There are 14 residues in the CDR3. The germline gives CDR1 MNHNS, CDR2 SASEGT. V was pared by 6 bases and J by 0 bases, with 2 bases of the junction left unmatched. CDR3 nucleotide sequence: TGTGCCAGCAGGGGACAGGGCTTGAACACTGAAGCTTTCTTT. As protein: CASRGQGLNTEAFF.

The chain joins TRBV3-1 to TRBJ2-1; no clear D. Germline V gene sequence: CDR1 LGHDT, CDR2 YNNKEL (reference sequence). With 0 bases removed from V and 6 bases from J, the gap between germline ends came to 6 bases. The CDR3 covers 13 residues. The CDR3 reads CASSQDLSNEQFF. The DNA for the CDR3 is TGTGCCAGCAGCCAAGATCTCAGCAATGAGCAGTTCTTC.

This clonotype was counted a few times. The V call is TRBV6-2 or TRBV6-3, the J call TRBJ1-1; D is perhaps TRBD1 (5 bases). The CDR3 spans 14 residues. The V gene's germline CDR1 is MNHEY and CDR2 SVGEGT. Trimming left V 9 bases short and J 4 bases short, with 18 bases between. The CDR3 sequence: CASASGGVATEAFF. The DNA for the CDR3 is TGTGCCAGTGCGTCCGGAGGGGTGGCCACTGAAGCTTTCTTT.

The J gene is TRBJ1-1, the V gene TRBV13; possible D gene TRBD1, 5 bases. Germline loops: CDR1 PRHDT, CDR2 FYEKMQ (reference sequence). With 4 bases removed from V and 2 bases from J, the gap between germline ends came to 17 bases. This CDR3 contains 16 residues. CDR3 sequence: CASSWGLAESNTEAFF. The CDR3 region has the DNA TGTGCCAGCAGCTGGGGCTTAGCAGAGAGTAACACTGAAGCTTTCTTT.

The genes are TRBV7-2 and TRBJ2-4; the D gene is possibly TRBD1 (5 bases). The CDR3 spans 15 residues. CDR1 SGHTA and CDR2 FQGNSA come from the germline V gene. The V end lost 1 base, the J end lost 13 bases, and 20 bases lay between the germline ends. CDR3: CASSLGAGPSGEQYF. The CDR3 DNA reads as TGTGCCAGCAGCTTAGGGGCAGGGCCCTCTGGAGAGCAGTACTTC.

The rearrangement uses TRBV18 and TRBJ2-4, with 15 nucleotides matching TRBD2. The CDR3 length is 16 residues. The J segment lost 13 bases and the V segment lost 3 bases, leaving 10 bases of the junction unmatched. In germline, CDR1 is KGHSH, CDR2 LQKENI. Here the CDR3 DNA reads TGTGCCAGCTCACCGGGACTAGCGGGAGGCCCGTGGGAGCAGTACTTC. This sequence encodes CASSPGLAGGPWEQYF.

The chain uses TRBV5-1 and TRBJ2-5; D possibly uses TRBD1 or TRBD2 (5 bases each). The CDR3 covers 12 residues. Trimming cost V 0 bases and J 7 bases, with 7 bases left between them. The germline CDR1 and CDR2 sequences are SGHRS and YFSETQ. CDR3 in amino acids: CASSLAGRTQYF. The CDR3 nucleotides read TGCGCCAGCAGCTTGGCAGGGAGGACCCAGTACTTC.

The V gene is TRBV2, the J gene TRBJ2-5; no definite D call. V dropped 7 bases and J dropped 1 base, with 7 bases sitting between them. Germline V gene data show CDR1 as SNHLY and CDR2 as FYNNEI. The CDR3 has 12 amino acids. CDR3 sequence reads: CASTHFQETQYF. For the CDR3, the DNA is TGTGCCAGCACACATTTCCAAGAGACCCAGTACTTC.

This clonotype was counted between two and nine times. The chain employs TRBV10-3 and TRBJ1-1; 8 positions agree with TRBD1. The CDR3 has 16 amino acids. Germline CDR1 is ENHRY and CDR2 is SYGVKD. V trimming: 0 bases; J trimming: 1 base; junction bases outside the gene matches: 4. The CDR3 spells CAISESLGTGNTEAFF. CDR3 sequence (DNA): TGTGCCATCAGTGAGTCCTTGGGGACAGGGAACACTGAAGCTTTCTTT.

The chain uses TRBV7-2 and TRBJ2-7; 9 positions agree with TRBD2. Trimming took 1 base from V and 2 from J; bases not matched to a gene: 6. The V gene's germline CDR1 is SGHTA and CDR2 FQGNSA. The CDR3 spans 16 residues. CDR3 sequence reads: CASSLGSSGTTYEQYF. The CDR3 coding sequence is TGTGCCAGCAGCTTAGGGTCTAGCGGGACCACCTACGAGCAGTACTTC.

CDR3 loop: CASNRGGADEQYF. CDR3 coding DNA: TGTGCCAGCAACAGGGGGGGCGCAGACGAGCAGTACTTC. This sequence joins TRBV12-3 or TRBV12-4 and TRBJ2-7; a weak D match, TRBD1 (8 bases). Trimming removed 7 bases from V and 5 bases from J, with 15 bases in between. The CDR3 has 13 residues.